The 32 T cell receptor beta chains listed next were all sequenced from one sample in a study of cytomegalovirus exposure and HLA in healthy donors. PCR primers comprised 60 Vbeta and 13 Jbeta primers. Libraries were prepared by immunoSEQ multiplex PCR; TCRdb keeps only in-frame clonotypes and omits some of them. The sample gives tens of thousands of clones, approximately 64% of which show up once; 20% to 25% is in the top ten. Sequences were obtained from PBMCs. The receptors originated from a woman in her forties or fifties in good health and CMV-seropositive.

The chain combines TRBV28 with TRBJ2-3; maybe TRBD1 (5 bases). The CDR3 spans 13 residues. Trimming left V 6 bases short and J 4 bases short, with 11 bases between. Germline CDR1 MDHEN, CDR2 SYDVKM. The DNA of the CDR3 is TGTGCCAGCAGGTCAGGGATCCCAGATACGCAGTATTTT. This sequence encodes CASRSGIPDTQYF.

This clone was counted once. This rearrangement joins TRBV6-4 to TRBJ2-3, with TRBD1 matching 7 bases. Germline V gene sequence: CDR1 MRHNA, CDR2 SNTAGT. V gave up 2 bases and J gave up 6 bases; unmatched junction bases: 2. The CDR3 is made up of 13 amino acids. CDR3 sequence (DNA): TGTGCCAGCAGTGACCAACAGGGGGATACGCAGTATTTT. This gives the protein CASSDQQGDTQYF.

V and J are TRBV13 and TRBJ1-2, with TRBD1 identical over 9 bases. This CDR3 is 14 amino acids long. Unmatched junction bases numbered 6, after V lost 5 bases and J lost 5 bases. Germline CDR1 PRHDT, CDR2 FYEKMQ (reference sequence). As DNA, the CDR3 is TGTGCCAGCAGCCTCGGGACAGGGCATTATGGCTACACCTTC. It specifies CASSLGTGHYGYTF.

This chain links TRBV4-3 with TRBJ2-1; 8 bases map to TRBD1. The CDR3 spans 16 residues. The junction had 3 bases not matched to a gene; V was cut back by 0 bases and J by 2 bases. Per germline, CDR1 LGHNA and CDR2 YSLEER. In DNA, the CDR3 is TGCGCCAGCAGCCAAGAATCGGGACAGGCCTACAATGAGCAGTTCTTC. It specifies CASSQESGQAYNEQFF.

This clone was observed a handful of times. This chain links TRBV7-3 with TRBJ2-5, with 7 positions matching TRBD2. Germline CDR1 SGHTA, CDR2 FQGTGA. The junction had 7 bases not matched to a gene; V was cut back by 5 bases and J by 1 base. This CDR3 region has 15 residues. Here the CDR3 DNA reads TGTGCCAGCAGCCAGACAGCGGGGAGCCAAGAGACCCAGTACTTC. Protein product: CASSQTAGSQETQYF.

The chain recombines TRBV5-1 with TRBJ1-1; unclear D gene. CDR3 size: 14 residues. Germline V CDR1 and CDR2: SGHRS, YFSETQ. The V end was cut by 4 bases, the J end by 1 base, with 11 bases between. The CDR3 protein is CASSQIRGNTEAFF. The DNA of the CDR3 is TGCGCCAGCAGCCAAATAAGAGGGAACACTGAAGCTTTCTTT.

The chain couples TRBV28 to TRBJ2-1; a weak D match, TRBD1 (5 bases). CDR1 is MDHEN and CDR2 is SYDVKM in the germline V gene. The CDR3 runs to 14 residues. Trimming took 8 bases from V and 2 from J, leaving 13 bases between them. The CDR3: CASETGTTYNEQFF. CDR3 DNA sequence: TGTGCCAGCGAAACAGGAACGACCTACAATGAGCAGTTCTTC.

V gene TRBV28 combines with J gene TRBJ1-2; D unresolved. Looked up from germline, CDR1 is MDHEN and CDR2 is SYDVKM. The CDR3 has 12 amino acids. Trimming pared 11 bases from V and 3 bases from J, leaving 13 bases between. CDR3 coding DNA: TGTGCCGGAAGCCGGCGGGACTATGGCTACACCTTC. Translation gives CAGSRRDYGYTF.

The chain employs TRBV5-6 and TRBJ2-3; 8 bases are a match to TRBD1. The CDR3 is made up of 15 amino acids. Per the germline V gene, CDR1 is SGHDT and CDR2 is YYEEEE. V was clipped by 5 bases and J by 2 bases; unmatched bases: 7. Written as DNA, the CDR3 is TGTGCCAGCAGAGGTGGACAGGGTTTCACAGATACGCAGTATTTT. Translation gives CASRGGQGFTDTQYF.

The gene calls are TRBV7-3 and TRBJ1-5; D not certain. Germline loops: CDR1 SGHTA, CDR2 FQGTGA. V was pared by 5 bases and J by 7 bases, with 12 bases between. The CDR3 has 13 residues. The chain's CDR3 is CASSAGHGQPQHF. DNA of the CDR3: TGTGCCAGCAGCGCAGGTCATGGACAGCCCCAGCATTTT.

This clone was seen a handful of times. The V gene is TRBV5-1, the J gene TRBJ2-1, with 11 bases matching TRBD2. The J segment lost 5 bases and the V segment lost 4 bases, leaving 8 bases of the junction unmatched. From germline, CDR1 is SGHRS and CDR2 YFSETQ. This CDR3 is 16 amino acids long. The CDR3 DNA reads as TGCGCCAGCAGCCCGATACTAGCGGGGGCTAACAATGAGCAGTTCTTC. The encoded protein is CASSPILAGANNEQFF. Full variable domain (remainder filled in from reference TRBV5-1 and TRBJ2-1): KAGVTQTPRYLIKTRGQQVTLSCSPISGHRSVSWYQQTPGQGLQFLFEYFSETQRNKGNFPGRFSGRQFSNSRSEMNVSTLELGDSALYLCASSPILAGANNEQFFGPGTRLTVL.

The CDR3 sequence: CAWSVGTGTEAFF. The CDR3 DNA reads TGTGCCTGGAGTGTAGGGACAGGGACTGAAGCTTTCTTT. This sequence joins TRBV30 and TRBJ1-1, with 9 bases matching TRBD1. V lost 0 bases and J lost 5; bases outside the gene matches: 1. This CDR3 is built from 13 residues. The germline V gene encodes CDR1 GTSNPN and CDR2 SVGIG (reference sequence). The whole variable domain, remainder taken from reference TRBV30 and TRBJ1-1, is SQTIHQWPATLVQPVGSPLSLECTVEGTSNPNLYWYRQAAGRGLQLLFYSVGIGQISSEVPQNLSASRPQDRQFILSSKKLLLSDSGFYLCAWSVGTGTEAFFGQGTRLTVV.

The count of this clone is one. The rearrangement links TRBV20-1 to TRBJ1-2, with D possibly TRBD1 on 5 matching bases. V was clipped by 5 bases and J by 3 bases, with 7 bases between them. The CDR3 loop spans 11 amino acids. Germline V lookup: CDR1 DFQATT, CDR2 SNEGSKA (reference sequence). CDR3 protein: CSAGGYYGYTF. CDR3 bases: TGCAGTGCTGGGGGGTACTATGGCTACACCTTC.

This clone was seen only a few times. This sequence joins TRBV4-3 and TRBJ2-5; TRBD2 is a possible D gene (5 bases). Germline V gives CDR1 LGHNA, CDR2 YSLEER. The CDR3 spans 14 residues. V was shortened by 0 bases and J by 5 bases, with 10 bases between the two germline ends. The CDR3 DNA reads TGCGCCAGCAGCCAAGATGGGGTAGCGGAGACCCAGTACTTC. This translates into CASSQDGVAETQYF.

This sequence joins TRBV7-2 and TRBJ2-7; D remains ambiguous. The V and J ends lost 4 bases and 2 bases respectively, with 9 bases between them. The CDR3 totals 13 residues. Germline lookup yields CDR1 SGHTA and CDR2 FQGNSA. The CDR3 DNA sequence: TGTGCCAGCAGCTCAGACATAGCCTACGAGCAGTACTTC. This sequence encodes CASSSDIAYEQYF.

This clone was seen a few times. The CDR3 region is CASREGQSTYEQYF. As DNA, the CDR3 is TGTGCCAGCAGGGAGGGACAGTCAACCTACGAGCAGTACTTC. V usage is TRBV2 and J usage is TRBJ2-7; maybe TRBD1 (7 bases). The CDR3 is 14 amino acids. V lost 6 bases and J lost 2, with 14 bases in between. Germline assignment: CDR1 SNHLY and CDR2 FYNNEI.

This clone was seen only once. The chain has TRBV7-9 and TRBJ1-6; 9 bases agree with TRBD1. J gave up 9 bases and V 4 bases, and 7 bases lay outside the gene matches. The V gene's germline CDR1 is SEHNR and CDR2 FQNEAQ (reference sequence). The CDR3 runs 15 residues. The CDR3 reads CASSYGQGRGSPLHF. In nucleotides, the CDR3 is TGTGCCAGCAGCTACGGACAGGGGCGCGGTTCACCCCTCCACTTT.

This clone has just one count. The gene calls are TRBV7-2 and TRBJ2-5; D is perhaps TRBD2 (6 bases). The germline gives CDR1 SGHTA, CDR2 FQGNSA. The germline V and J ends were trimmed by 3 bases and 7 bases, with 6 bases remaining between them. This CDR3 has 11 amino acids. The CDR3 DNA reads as TGTGCCAGCAGCTTGGGGGGGACCCAGTACTTC. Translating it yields CASSLGGTQYF.

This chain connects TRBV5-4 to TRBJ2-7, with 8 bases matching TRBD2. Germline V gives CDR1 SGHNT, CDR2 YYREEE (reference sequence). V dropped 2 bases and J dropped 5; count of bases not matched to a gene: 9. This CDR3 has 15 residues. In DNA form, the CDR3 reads TGTGCCAGCAGCTTCCCGGGACTAGAAAGGAACGAGCAGTACTTC. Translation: CASSFPGLERNEQYF.

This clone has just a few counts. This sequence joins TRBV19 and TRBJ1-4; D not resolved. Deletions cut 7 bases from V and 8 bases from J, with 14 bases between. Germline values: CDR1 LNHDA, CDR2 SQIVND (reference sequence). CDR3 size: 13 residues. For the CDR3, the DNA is TGTGCCAGTACCCGCGGGATAGGGGAAAAACTGTTTTTT. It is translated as CASTRGIGEKLFF.

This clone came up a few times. The CDR3 here is CASSDLWDKDTQYF. CDR3 nucleotide sequence: TGTGCCAGCAGCGATCTTTGGGACAAAGATACGCAGTATTTT. This sequence joins TRBV11-3 and TRBJ2-3; the D gene is possibly TRBD1 (6 bases). Germline V gene lookup returns CDR1 SGHNT and CDR2 YENEEA. V lost 5 bases and J lost 5, with 14 bases in between. The CDR3 runs 14 residues.

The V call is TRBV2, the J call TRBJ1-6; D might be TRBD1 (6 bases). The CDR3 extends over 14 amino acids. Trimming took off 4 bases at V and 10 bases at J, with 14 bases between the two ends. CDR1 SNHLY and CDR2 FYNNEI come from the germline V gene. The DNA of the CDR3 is TGTGCCAGCAGTGCCGGCCGGGGGGCATCACCCCTCCACTTT. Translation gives CASSAGRGASPLHF.

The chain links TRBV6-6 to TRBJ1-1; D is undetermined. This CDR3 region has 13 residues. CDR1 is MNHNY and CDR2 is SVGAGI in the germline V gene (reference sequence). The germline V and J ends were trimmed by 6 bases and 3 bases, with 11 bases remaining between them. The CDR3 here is CASSGVRDTEAFF. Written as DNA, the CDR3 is TGTGCCAGCAGCGGGGTAAGGGACACTGAAGCTTTCTTT.

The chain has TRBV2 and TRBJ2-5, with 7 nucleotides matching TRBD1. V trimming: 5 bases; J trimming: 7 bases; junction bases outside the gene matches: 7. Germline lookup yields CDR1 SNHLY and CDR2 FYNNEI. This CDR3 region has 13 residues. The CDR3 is CASSSRGQVTQYF. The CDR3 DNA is TGTGCCAGCAGTTCAAGGGGGCAGGTGACCCAGTACTTC.

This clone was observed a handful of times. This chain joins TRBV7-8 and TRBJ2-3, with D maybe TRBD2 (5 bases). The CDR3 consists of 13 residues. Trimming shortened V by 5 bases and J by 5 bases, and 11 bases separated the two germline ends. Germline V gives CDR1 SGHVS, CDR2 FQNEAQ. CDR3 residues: CASSPPREDTQYF. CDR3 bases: TGTGCCAGCAGCCCCCCTCGGGAAGATACGCAGTATTTT. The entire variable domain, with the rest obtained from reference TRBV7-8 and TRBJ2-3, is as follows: GAGVSQSPRYKVAKRGQDVALRCDPISGHVSLFWYQQALGQGPEFLTYFQNEAQLDKSGLPSDRFFAERPEGSVSTLKIQRTQQEDSAVYLCASSPPREDTQYFGPGTRLTVL.

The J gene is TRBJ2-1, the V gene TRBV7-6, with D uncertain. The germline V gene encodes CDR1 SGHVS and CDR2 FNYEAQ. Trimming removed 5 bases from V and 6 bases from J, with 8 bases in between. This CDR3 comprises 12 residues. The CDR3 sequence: CASSHPGNEQFF. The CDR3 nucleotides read TGTGCCAGCAGCCACCCGGGCAATGAGCAGTTCTTC.

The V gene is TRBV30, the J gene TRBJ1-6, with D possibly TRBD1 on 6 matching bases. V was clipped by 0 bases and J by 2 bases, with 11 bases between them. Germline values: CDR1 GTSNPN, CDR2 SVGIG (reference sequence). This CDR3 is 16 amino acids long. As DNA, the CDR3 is TGTGCCTGGAGTGTTGGGGGGGCTACCTATAATTCACCCCTCCACTTT. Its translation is CAWSVGGATYNSPLHF.

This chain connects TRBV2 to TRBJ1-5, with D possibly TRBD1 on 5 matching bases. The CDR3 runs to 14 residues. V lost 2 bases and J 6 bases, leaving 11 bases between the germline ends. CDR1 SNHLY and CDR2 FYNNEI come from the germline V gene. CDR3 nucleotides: TGTGCCAGCAGTGAACAGGGTGGTATTCAGCCCCAGCATTTT. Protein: CASSEQGGIQPQHF.

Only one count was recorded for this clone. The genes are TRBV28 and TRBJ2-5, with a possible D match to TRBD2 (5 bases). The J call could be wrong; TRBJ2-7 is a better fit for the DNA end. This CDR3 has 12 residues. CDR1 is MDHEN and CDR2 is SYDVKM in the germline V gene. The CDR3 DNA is TGTGCCAGCAGCCTAGCTCCCTACGAGCAGTACTTC. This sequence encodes CASSLAPYEQYF.

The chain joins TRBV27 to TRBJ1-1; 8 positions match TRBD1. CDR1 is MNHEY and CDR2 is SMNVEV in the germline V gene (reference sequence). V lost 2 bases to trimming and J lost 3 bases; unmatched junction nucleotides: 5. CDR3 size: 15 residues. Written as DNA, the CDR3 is TGTGCCAGCAGTTTAACAGGGGGGGTGGACACTGAAGCTTTCTTT. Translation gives CASSLTGGVDTEAFF.

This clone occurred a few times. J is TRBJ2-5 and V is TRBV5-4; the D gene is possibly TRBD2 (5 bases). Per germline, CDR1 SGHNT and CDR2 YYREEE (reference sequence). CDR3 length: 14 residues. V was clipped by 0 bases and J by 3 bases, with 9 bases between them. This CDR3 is CASSLDGREETQYF. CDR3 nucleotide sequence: TGTGCCAGCAGCTTGGACGGGCGGGAAGAGACCCAGTACTTC.

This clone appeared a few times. DNA for the CDR3: TGTGCCAGCAGTGACTCGGGCAGGGGGTCCTACAATGAGCAGTTCTTC. Translation gives CASSDSGRGSYNEQFF. This chain uses TRBV6-4 with TRBJ2-1; 7 bases fit TRBD1. V gave up 0 bases and J gave up 1 base; unmatched junction bases: 3. Per germline, CDR1 MRHNA and CDR2 SNTAGT. The CDR3 contains 16 residues.